The 29 T cell receptor beta chains given below trace back to one sample, sequenced in a study of blood T cell repertoires in COVID-19. Sequenced by immunoSEQ multiplex PCR; TCRdb stores in-frame clones only, minus some. The profile shows roughly 240,000 clones, 85% to 90% of them singletons. The sample comprised peripheral blood. The receptors stem from a man aged 18 to 30 with active or convalescent COVID-19.

The V gene is TRBV6-5, the J gene TRBJ1-3; unclear D gene. Germline V gene data show CDR1 as MNHEY and CDR2 as SVGAGI. V lost 8 bases to trimming and J lost 0 bases, with 14 bases between them. This CDR3 comprises 15 residues. The CDR3 coding sequence is TGTGCCAGCTGGAGGAGGACGGCCTCTGGAAACACCATATATTTT. Amino acid sequence: CASWRRTASGNTIYF.

This chain joins TRBV13 and TRBJ2-7; TRBD1 might be the D (6 bases). The CDR3 sequence is 13 residues long. CDR1 and CDR2 from the germline V gene are PRHDT and FYEKMQ (reference sequence). With 5 bases removed from V and 3 bases from J, the gap between germline ends came to 11 bases. CDR3 sequence: CASSHGTRYEQYF. The CDR3 DNA reads TGTGCCAGCAGCCATGGGACACGCTACGAGCAGTACTTC.

The chain joins TRBV21-1 to TRBJ2-3; the D segment call TRBD2 is taken from the table without a DNA check. TRBV21-1 is a listed pseudogene. The CDR3 has 22 residues. Here the CDR3 reads CASSKEPRLPVRGRASTDTQYF. As DNA, the CDR3 is TGTGCCAGCAGCAAAGAACCCCGGCTGCCCGTGCGGGGGAGGGCTAGCACAGATACGCAGTATTTT.

The chain couples TRBV7-9 to TRBJ1-3; TRBD1 matches at 9 bases. This CDR3 contains 16 residues. Per germline, CDR1 SEHNR and CDR2 FQNEAQ (reference sequence). DNA for the CDR3: TGTGCATCGACCAGGACAGGGGTCTCCTCTGGAAACACCATATATTTT. It translates to CASTRTGVSSGNTIYF. Supplemented by reference TRBV7-9 and TRBJ1-3, the full variable domain reads DTGVSQNPRHKITKRGQNVTFRCDPISEHNRLYWYRQTLGQGPEFLTYFQNEAQLEKSRLLSDRFSAERPKGSFSTLEIQRTEQGDSAMYLCASTRTGVSSGNTIYFGEGSWLTVV.

This clone was detected only once. The rearrangement joins TRBV12-3 or TRBV12-4 to TRBJ1-2; D gene uncertain. Trimming stripped 6 bases from V and 3 bases from J, with 11 bases between. CDR3 size: 13 residues. This CDR3 is CASSLQYDYGYTF. DNA of the CDR3: TGTGCCAGCAGCTTACAGTATGACTATGGCTACACCTTC.

This clone has just a few counts. The chain has TRBV3-1 (or the pseudogene TRBV3-2) and TRBJ1-6, with D possibly TRBD1 on 5 matching bases. Trimming removed 0 bases at V and 9 bases at J, with 12 bases between. The CDR3 has 15 amino acids. Germline CDR1 is LGHDT and CDR2 is YNNKEL (reference sequence). The chain's CDR3 is CASSQDGGVVSPLHF. The DNA for the CDR3 is TGTGCCAGCAGCCAAGATGGGGGGGTTGTTTCACCCCTCCACTTT.

The V gene is TRBV7-2, the J gene TRBJ1-1; a weak D match, TRBD1 (6 bases). Germline V gene lookup returns CDR1 SGHTA and CDR2 FQGNSA. This CDR3 has 13 residues. V shed 1 base and J shed 13 bases, with 16 bases lying between them. DNA of the CDR3: TGTGCCAGCAGCTTAGGGACAGAGAAGCATGTTTTCTTT. Residues: CASSLGTEKHVFF.

This chain links TRBV7-9 with TRBJ1-2; no clear D. This CDR3 comprises 13 residues. With 4 bases removed from V and 4 bases from J, the gap between germline ends came to 10 bases. The germline V gene has CDR1 SEHNR and CDR2 FQNEAQ (reference sequence). The CDR3 DNA is TGTGCCAGCAGCTCTGGGGAGACCTATGGCTACACCTTC. Translating gives CASSSGETYGYTF.

This chain connects TRBV5-5 to TRBJ2-7; TRBD1 agrees at 11 bases. This CDR3 has 15 residues. The germline V gene has CDR1 SGHKS and CDR2 YYEKEE (reference sequence). J was trimmed by 2 bases and V by 0 bases; bases with no gene match: 1. CDR3 in DNA: TGTGCCAGCAGCTTGGGGACAGGGGGCCCCTACGAGCAGTACTTC. Protein: CASSLGTGGPYEQYF. Full variable domain (rest looked up from reference TRBV5-5 and TRBJ2-7): DAGVTQSPTHLIKTRGQQVTLRCSPISGHKSVSWYQQVLGQGPQFIFQYYEKEERGRGNFPDRFSARQFPNYSSELNVNALLLGDSALYLCASSLGTGGPYEQYFGPGTRLTVT.

In its sample, this clone was seen a few times. The chain combines TRBV3-1 (or the pseudogene TRBV3-2) with TRBJ2-1; a weak D match, TRBD2 (6 bases). CDR3 length: 13 amino acids. Germline V lookup: CDR1 LGHDT, CDR2 YNNKEL (reference sequence). Trimming took off 4 bases at V and 6 bases at J, with 10 bases between the two ends. The CDR3 region has the DNA TGTGCCAGCAGCCTTGCGGGAATCAATGAGCAGTTCTTC. Residues: CASSLAGINEQFF.

This rearrangement joins TRBV29-1 to TRBJ2-1; 7 bases align to TRBD1. Germline V gene lookup returns CDR1 SQVTM and CDR2 ANQGSEA. The CDR3 has 12 amino acids. Losses at the gene ends were 8 bases for V and 5 bases for J; bases not matched to a gene: 6. CDR3 region: CSPRDRNNEQFF. CDR3 nucleotide sequence: TGCAGCCCCCGGGACAGAAACAATGAGCAGTTCTTC.

The rearrangement links TRBV3-1 (or the pseudogene TRBV3-2) to TRBJ2-3; D is unclear. CDR1 and CDR2 from the germline V gene are LGHDT and YNNKEL (reference sequence). The CDR3 is made up of 12 amino acids. The V gene lost 2 bases and the J gene lost 4 bases, with 4 bases spanning the gap. The CDR3 DNA reads TGTGCCAGCAGCCAAATCTCAGATACGCAGTATTTT. As protein: CASSQISDTQYF.

The rearrangement joins TRBV19 to TRBJ1-4; D perhaps matches TRBD1 (6 bases). Germline assignment: CDR1 LNHDA and CDR2 SQIVND (reference sequence). V was shortened by 8 bases and J by 3 bases, with 13 bases between the two germline ends. This CDR3 region has 14 residues. CDR3 bases: TGTGCCAGTGGGCTGACAGGCGCTAATGAAAAACTGTTTTTT. Residues: CASGLTGANEKLFF.

The CDR3 spells CASRGLAGGYEQFF. CDR3 bases: TGTGCCAGCAGGGGACTAGCGGGGGGATATGAGCAGTTCTTC. This rearrangement joins TRBV2 to TRBJ2-1, with 15 bases aligning to TRBD2. Germline V gene sequence: CDR1 SNHLY, CDR2 FYNNEI. The CDR3 runs to 14 residues. The V gene end was trimmed by 6 bases and the J gene end by 8 bases; junction bases not matched to a gene: 2.

Only a few counts were recorded for this clone. The genes are TRBV27 and TRBJ2-1; 7 nucleotides agree with TRBD1. Germline V gene sequence: CDR1 MNHEY, CDR2 SMNVEV (reference sequence). J gave up 5 bases and V 3 bases, and 4 bases lay outside the gene matches. The CDR3 is made up of 14 amino acids. CDR3: CASSFRGPNNEQFF. CDR3 nucleotide sequence: TGTGCCAGCAGTTTTAGGGGGCCCAACAATGAGCAGTTCTTC.

This clone has a single count. V is TRBV3-1 (or the pseudogene TRBV3-2) and J is TRBJ2-3, with 8 bases matching TRBD2. V was clipped by 1 base and J by 4 bases; unmatched bases: 4. The CDR3 contains 15 residues. In germline, CDR1 is LGHDT, CDR2 YNNKEL (reference sequence). CDR3 coding DNA: TGTGCCAGCAGCCAAGTCCCCGGGGGGGCAGATACGCAGTATTTT. Translation gives CASSQVPGGADTQYF.

The CDR3 sequence: CASSWGQGIYEQYF. For the CDR3, the DNA is TGTGCCAGCAGCTGGGGACAGGGGATCTACGAGCAGTACTTC. This chain links TRBV11-2 with TRBJ2-7; 10 nucleotides line up with TRBD1. The CDR3 length is 14 residues. The ends lost 4 bases at V and 3 bases at J; junction bases unmatched: 3. Germline V CDR1 and CDR2: SGHAT, FQNNGV.

The chain uses TRBV12-1 and TRBJ2-2; the D call of TRBD1 is as the table states it, not checked on the DNA. TRBV12-1 constitutes a pseudogene. CDR3 length: 14 amino acids. The DNA of the CDR3 is TGTGCCAGCAGCTTTCAGGGAATGACCGGGGAGCTGTTTTTT. This translates into CASSFQGMTGELFF.

The CDR3 loop reads CAIRTGVSSYEQYF. In DNA, the CDR3 is TGTGCCATCAGAACAGGGGTTAGCTCCTACGAGCAGTACTTC. The chain joins TRBV10-3 to TRBJ2-7; TRBD1 agrees at 7 bases. The CDR3 loop spans 14 amino acids. Germline assignment: CDR1 ENHRY and CDR2 SYGVKD. V trimming: 6 bases; J trimming: 0 bases; junction bases outside the gene matches: 5.

The V gene is TRBV18, the J gene TRBJ1-1, with a tentative D call TRBD1 (6 bases). Trimming stripped 4 bases from V and 10 bases from J, with 13 bases between. The CDR3 is 12 amino acids. The V gene's germline CDR1 is KGHSH and CDR2 LQKENI. CDR3 coding DNA: TGTGCCAGCTCACTGGCGGGGGGCGTAGCTTTCTTT. Its protein product is CASSLAGGVAFF.

The V call is TRBV6-5, the J call TRBJ2-4; D gene uncertain. Germline V gene sequence: CDR1 MNHEY, CDR2 SVGAGI. Trimming shortened V by 6 bases and J by 0 bases, and 9 bases separated the two germline ends. There are 14 residues in the CDR3. CDR3 nucleotide sequence: TGTGCCAGCAGCCGCAGACAAGCCAAAAACATTCAGTACTTC. Its translation is CASSRRQAKNIQYF.

This chain uses TRBV6-1 with TRBJ1-1; TRBD1 aligns across 9 bases. Trimming took 3 bases from V and 4 from J; bases not matched to a gene: 0. CDR3 length: 13 residues. Germline loops: CDR1 MNHNS, CDR2 SASEGT. The chain's CDR3 is CASSEDRGTEAFF. CDR3 coding DNA: TGTGCCAGCAGTGAGGACAGGGGCACTGAAGCTTTCTTT.

This clone is medium-sized by share. The rearrangement links TRBV6-5 to TRBJ2-1, with a possible D match to TRBD1 (5 bases). The CDR3 runs to 13 residues. Germline CDR1 is MNHEY and CDR2 is SVGAGI. Trimming removed 0 bases from V and 7 bases from J, with 7 bases in between. The CDR3 region is CASSYSSGNEQFF. The CDR3 nucleotides read TGTGCCAGCAGTTACTCCTCAGGGAATGAGCAGTTCTTC.

CDR3: CAISPDRGGNTIYF. The CDR3 DNA is TGTGCCATCAGCCCGGACAGGGGTGGAAACACCATATATTTT. The genes are TRBV10-3 and TRBJ1-3; TRBD1 agrees at 9 bases. CDR3 length: 14 residues. Germline V lookup: CDR1 ENHRY, CDR2 SYGVKD. V shed 6 bases, J shed 3 bases, and the junction held 3 bases outside the gene matches.

The V and J genes are TRBV5-1 and TRBJ2-7; D is possibly TRBD1 (7 bases). From germline, CDR1 is SGHRS and CDR2 YFSETQ. The CDR3 is 13 residues long. With 3 bases removed from V and 10 bases from J, the gap between germline ends came to 17 bases. CDR3 in amino acids: CASSSRTGGDQYF. The CDR3 bases are TGCGCCAGCAGCTCCCGGACAGGAGGGGATCAGTACTTC.

V gene TRBV28 combines with J gene TRBJ2-5, with TRBD2 identical over 8 bases. Looked up from germline, CDR1 is MDHEN and CDR2 is SYDVKM. V lost 2 bases and J lost 2; bases outside the gene matches: 4. The CDR3 covers 15 residues. CDR3 loop: CASSLDRGGQETQYF. The CDR3 nucleotides read TGTGCCAGCAGTTTAGACCGGGGGGGTCAAGAGACCCAGTACTTC.

The chain uses TRBV5-1 and TRBJ1-1; 10 bases map to TRBD1. Germline loops: CDR1 SGHRS, CDR2 YFSETQ. V gave up 4 bases and J gave up 5 bases; unmatched junction bases: 5. There are 14 residues in the CDR3. CDR3 in DNA: TGCGCCAGCAGCATACGGACAGGGGGAACTGAAGCTTTCTTT. Amino acid sequence: CASSIRTGGTEAFF.

The V gene is TRBV12-5, the J gene TRBJ2-3; 7 bases fit TRBD2. The CDR3 has 14 amino acids. The germline gives CDR1 LGHNT, CDR2 FRNRAP. After removal of 1 base from V and 6 bases from J, the junction contained 4 bases not matched to a gene. The CDR3 reads CASGLDRLADTQYF. The CDR3 region has the DNA TGTGCTAGTGGTTTGGACCGACTAGCTGATACGCAGTATTTT.

The CDR3 here is CASSELTGVSGGNTIYF. The CDR3 coding sequence is TGTGCCAGCAGTGAATTAACAGGGGTCAGCGGGGGAAACACCATATATTTT. The chain combines TRBV6-1 with TRBJ1-3; the match to TRBD1 covers 7 bases. The CDR3 contains 17 residues. The V gene end was trimmed by 2 bases and the J gene end by 4 bases; junction bases not matched to a gene: 11. The germline CDR1 and CDR2 sequences are MNHNS and SASEGT.